This T cell receptor (beta chain) comes out of a study of cytomegalovirus exposure and HLA in healthy donors. Study-level points and caveats: It was approximately 160 TCR beta chains that were listed as cytomegalovirus-associated.

Concerning this clone itself: Antigen specificity is unknown.

With 60 Vbeta and 13 Jbeta primers, the PCR was carried out. Clones were sequenced by immunoSEQ multiplex PCR, and TCRdb holds only the in-frame ones, with some missing. The data hold under 100,000 clones, with nearly 70% observed a single time. The sequencing input was PBMCs. The TCR sequence derives from a woman aged 45-60 years in good health and CMV-seropositive.

Here the CDR3 DNA reads TGTGCCAGCAGCAACAGGGCGTTGGAGACCCAGTACTTC. Amino acids: CASSNRALETQYF. The V call is TRBV28, the J call TRBJ2-5; D perhaps matches TRBD1 (6 bases). CDR1 is MDHEN, CDR2 SYDVKM, per germline. The V end lost 6 bases, the J end lost 5 bases, and 13 bases lay between the germline ends. The length of the CDR3 is 13 residues. Full variable domain (remainder filled in from reference TRBV28 and TRBJ2-5): DVKVTQSSRYLVKRTGEKVFLECVQDMDHENMFWYRQDPGLGLRLIYFSYDVKMKEKGDIPEGYSVSREKKERFSLILESASTNQTSMYLCASSNRALETQYFGPGTRLLVL.